Below, 27 T cell receptor beta chains from the same sample are listed, as sequenced in a study of T cell responses to AZD1222 COVID-19 vaccine. TCRdb's table, derived via immunoSEQ multiplex PCR, lists solely in-frame clones and lacks some. In the table there are 85,000 or so clones, approximately 90% of which are singletons. The sequencing here drew on peripheral blood, taken on day 0 of AZD1222 vaccination. These receptors were obtained from an adult in good health.

The chain employs TRBV14 and TRBJ1-2; D call uncertain. Germline V gene sequence: CDR1 SGHDN, CDR2 FVKESK. V lost 0 bases and J 8 bases, leaving 19 bases between the germline ends. This CDR3 is 16 amino acids long. The CDR3 DNA is TGTGCCAGCAGCCAAGATGAGCCGAGCGGGGATGAAGGCTACACCTTC. Amino acids: CASSQDEPSGDEGYTF.

V usage is TRBV3-1 (or the pseudogene TRBV3-2) and J usage is TRBJ2-1; D call uncertain. This CDR3 has 15 amino acids. The germline V gene encodes CDR1 LGHDT and CDR2 YNNKEL (reference sequence). V was pared by 1 base and J by 6 bases, with 13 bases between. The CDR3 DNA is TGTGCCAGCAGCCAAGGAATGTATTTTAGCAATGAGCAGTTCTTC. Translating gives CASSQGMYFSNEQFF.

This rearrangement joins TRBV7-2 to TRBJ1-2; 10 nucleotides match TRBD1. The junction had 10 bases not matched to a gene; V was cut back by 5 bases and J by 4 bases. Germline V CDR1 and CDR2: SGHTA, FQGNSA. The CDR3 consists of 16 residues. For the CDR3, the DNA is TGTGCCAGCAGCGAAGAGGGGACAGGGGTTTCCTATGGCTACACCTTC. Translation: CASSEEGTGVSYGYTF.

The genes are TRBV3-1 (or the pseudogene TRBV3-2) and TRBJ1-4; no firm D call. CDR1 and CDR2 from the germline V gene are LGHDT and YNNKEL (reference sequence). V dropped 4 bases and J dropped 8 bases, with 8 bases sitting between them. The CDR3 extends over 12 amino acids. The CDR3 region is CASSRGREKLFF. The CDR3, as DNA: TGTGCCAGCAGCCGGGGTCGGGAAAAACTGTTTTTT.

This chain connects TRBV19 to TRBJ1-1, with D uncertain. Trimming took off 1 base at V and 3 bases at J, with 15 bases between the two ends. Germline CDR1 LNHDA, CDR2 SQIVND (reference sequence). CDR3 length: 16 residues. The CDR3 DNA reads as TGTGCCAGTAGTATAGGTCCGGGGAGAGCACACACTGAAGCTTTCTTT. Residues: CASSIGPGRAHTEAFF.

The rearrangement joins TRBV28 to TRBJ1-1; D possibly corresponds to TRBD1 (6 bases). Germline lookup yields CDR1 MDHEN and CDR2 SYDVKM. V gave up 6 bases and J gave up 3 bases, with 14 bases separating them. The length of the CDR3 is 14 residues. Written as DNA, the CDR3 is TGTGCCAGCAGCCAAGGGGGTTTTGACACTGAAGCTTTCTTT. This sequence encodes CASSQGGFDTEAFF.

This clone was seen only once. This chain joins TRBV19 and TRBJ1-1; D might be TRBD1 (5 bases). Trimming left V 6 bases short and J 7 bases short, with 12 bases between. CDR3 length: 12 residues. Per the germline V gene, CDR1 is LNHDA and CDR2 is SQIVND (reference sequence). The CDR3 DNA sequence: TGTGCCAGTAGGGCAGGGCCCCGTGAAGCTTTCTTT. Translation gives CASRAGPREAFF.

The rearrangement joins TRBV9 to TRBJ1-6; 8 positions match TRBD1. The CDR3 consists of 15 residues. Germline V lookup: CDR1 SGDLS, CDR2 YYNGEE. The V gene end was trimmed by 0 bases and the J gene end by 7 bases; junction bases not matched to a gene: 3. This CDR3 reads CASSVVGQENSPLHF. In nucleotides, the CDR3 is TGTGCCAGCAGCGTAGTGGGACAGGAAAATTCACCCCTCCACTTT.

The gene calls are TRBV5-1 and TRBJ2-7; 9 bases map to TRBD1. The CDR3 is 15 residues long. J gave up 7 bases and V 3 bases, and 11 bases lay outside the gene matches. Germline loops: CDR1 SGHRS, CDR2 YFSETQ. CDR3 sequence: CASSWGQGAEGEQYF. CDR3 DNA sequence: TGCGCCAGCAGCTGGGGACAGGGTGCTGAGGGTGAGCAGTACTTC.

J is TRBJ1-3 and V is TRBV5-1, with 8 bases lining up with TRBD1. Germline-derived CDR1 and CDR2 are SGHRS and YFSETQ. With 4 bases clipped from V and 8 bases from J, the junction kept 5 bases outside the gene matches. The CDR3 is 13 amino acids. Here the CDR3 reads CASSGQGRDTIYF. As DNA, the CDR3 is TGCGCCAGCAGCGGACAGGGCCGGGACACCATATATTTT.

The rearrangement joins TRBV4-3 to TRBJ2-7; 8 bases are a match to TRBD2. The V gene end was trimmed by 2 bases and the J gene end by 3 bases; junction bases not matched to a gene: 3. The CDR3 runs to 14 residues. Germline V gene sequence: CDR1 LGHNA, CDR2 YSLEER. The DNA for the CDR3 is TGCGCCAGCAGCCAATCAGGGACTAGCTACGAGCAGTACTTC. Protein sequence: CASSQSGTSYEQYF.

This rearrangement joins TRBV4-1 to TRBJ2-7; weak D call: TRBD1 (6 bases). Germline V gives CDR1 MGHRA, CDR2 YSYEKL. The CDR3 totals 13 residues. The V end was cut by 3 bases, the J end by 4 bases, with 10 bases between. CDR3 coding DNA: TGCGCCAGCAGCCACCAACAGGGATACGAGCAGTACTTC. Its translation: CASSHQQGYEQYF.

This clone appeared a single time. The chain carries TRBV6-5 and TRBJ2-7, with 8 bases aligning to TRBD1. Germline V gives CDR1 MNHEY, CDR2 SVGAGI. The CDR3 runs 15 residues. V lost 11 bases and J lost 4; bases outside the gene matches: 16. The CDR3: CAVADRAFGVYEQYF. The CDR3 bases are TGTGCCGTCGCGGACAGGGCCTTTGGGGTTTACGAGCAGTACTTC.

The V and J genes are TRBV5-4 and TRBJ2-3; no definite D call. The CDR3 extends over 13 amino acids. Trimming took off 1 base at V and 2 bases at J, with 5 bases between the two ends. Per the germline V gene, CDR1 is SGHNT and CDR2 is YYREEE (reference sequence). The DNA of the CDR3 is TGTGCCAGCAGCTTGCCATCCACAGATACGCAGTATTTT. Encoded protein: CASSLPSTDTQYF.

The chain is built from TRBV2 and TRBJ2-4; TRBD1 aligns across 10 bases. With V trimmed by 4 bases and J by 7 bases, 4 bases remained unmatched. Germline lookup yields CDR1 SNHLY and CDR2 FYNNEI. The CDR3 length is 14 residues. CDR3 in DNA: TGTGCCAGCAGTGGACAGGGGGCAGGGAACATTCAGTACTTC. Translated: CASSGQGAGNIQYF. The full variable domain, rest sourced from reference TRBV2 and TRBJ2-4, is EPEVTQTPSHQVTQMGQEVILRCVPISNHLYFYWYRQILGQKVEFLVSFYNNEISEKSEIFDDQFSVERPDGSNFTLKIRSTKLEDSAMYFCASSGQGAGNIQYFGAGTRLSVL.

The chain combines TRBV28 with TRBJ1-2; TRBD1 is a possible D gene (5 bases). CDR1 is MDHEN, CDR2 SYDVKM, per germline. V lost 1 base to trimming and J lost 12 bases, with 12 bases between them. The CDR3 contains 12 residues. The chain's CDR3 is CASSLSSGRDTF. DNA for the CDR3: TGTGCCAGCAGTTTATCGTCGGGGCGCGACACCTTC.

V usage is TRBV24-1 and J usage is TRBJ1-1; 9 nucleotides align to TRBD1. Germline V CDR1 and CDR2: KGHDR, SFDVKD. CDR3 length: 14 amino acids. Trimming took 4 bases from V and 6 from J; bases not matched to a gene: 5. The CDR3 sequence: CATSEGTGKAEAFF. The CDR3 nucleotides read TGTGCCACCAGTGAAGGGACAGGGAAAGCTGAAGCTTTCTTT.

J is TRBJ1-2 and V is TRBV18; D might be TRBD1 (5 bases). V shed 2 bases and J shed 0 bases, with 13 bases lying between them. Germline lookup yields CDR1 KGHSH and CDR2 LQKENI. The CDR3 contains 16 residues. This CDR3 is CASSPVLTVSNYGYTF. CDR3 nucleotide sequence: TGTGCCAGCTCACCAGTCCTGACAGTTTCTAACTATGGCTACACCTTC.

The gene calls are TRBV19 and TRBJ1-2; D is unclear. Looked up from germline, CDR1 is LNHDA and CDR2 is SQIVND (reference sequence). The CDR3 loop spans 14 amino acids. V was clipped by 3 bases and J by 3 bases, with 11 bases between them. For the CDR3, the DNA is TGTGCCAGTAGTATTAGTCCGTTGCACTATGGCTACACCTTC. Its protein product is CASSISPLHYGYTF. Full variable domain (remainder filled in from reference TRBV19 and TRBJ1-2): DGGITQSPKYLFRKEGQNVTLSCEQNLNHDAMYWYRQDPGQGLRLIYYSQIVNDFQKGDIAEGYSVSREKKESFPLTVTSAQKNPTAFYLCASSISPLHYGYTFGSGTRLTVV.

The chain uses TRBV28 and TRBJ1-1; the D is unclear. V shed 4 bases and J shed 5 bases, with 11 bases lying between them. The germline gives CDR1 MDHEN, CDR2 SYDVKM. CDR3 length: 13 residues. CDR3 nucleotides: TGTGCCAGCAGTTCCCGGGGTCTTACTGAAGCTTTCTTT. Translating gives CASSSRGLTEAFF.

This chain links TRBV14 with TRBJ1-2; D not certain. The CDR3 is made up of 13 amino acids. The ends were cut back, 1 base at V and 4 bases at J, with 7 bases in the middle. Looked up from germline, CDR1 is SGHDN and CDR2 is FVKESK. The CDR3 protein is CASSQVGFYGYTF. The CDR3 DNA reads TGTGCCAGCAGCCAAGTTGGGTTCTATGGCTACACCTTC.

This clone was seen a handful of times. The genes are TRBV3-1 (or the pseudogene TRBV3-2) and TRBJ1-2; a possible D gene is TRBD1 (6 bases). V was pared by 0 bases and J by 6 bases, with 11 bases between. CDR3 length equals 14 residues. Germline V gene lookup returns CDR1 LGHDT and CDR2 YNNKEL (reference sequence). The CDR3 DNA is TGTGCCAGCAGCCAAGATGGGGCAGGGGATGGCTACACCTTC. This translates into CASSQDGAGDGYTF.

This clone was picked up a small number of times. The chain links TRBV13 to TRBJ1-1; no clear D gene. CDR1 is PRHDT and CDR2 is FYEKMQ in the germline V gene (reference sequence). V was shortened by 5 bases and J by 3 bases, with 13 bases between the two germline ends. This CDR3 spans 14 amino acids. CDR3 sequence: CASSPPADYTEAFF. Written as DNA, the CDR3 is TGTGCCAGCAGCCCCCCCGCGGACTACACTGAAGCTTTCTTT.

This clone showed up just once. CDR3 in DNA: TGTGCCAGCAGCTTAGGATACACAGATACGCAGTATTTT. Protein product: CASSLGYTDTQYF. The gene calls are TRBV7-6 and TRBJ2-3; D uncertain. The CDR3 sequence is 13 residues long. The V and J ends lost 1 base and 2 bases respectively, with 4 bases between them. Germline loops: CDR1 SGHVS, CDR2 FNYEAQ.

CDR3 in DNA: TGTGCCAGCGGGCCCCTAAATAGAAATCAGCCCCAGCATTTT. Encoded protein: CASGPLNRNQPQHF. The rearrangement links TRBV7-9 to TRBJ1-5, with D unclear. V lost 8 bases and J lost 4, with 15 bases in between. This CDR3 is 14 amino acids long. The germline V gene encodes CDR1 SEHNR and CDR2 FQNEAQ (reference sequence).

This chain joins TRBV18 and TRBJ2-6; no definite D call. The CDR3 loop spans 18 amino acids. Per the germline V gene, CDR1 is KGHSH and CDR2 is LQKENI. Trimming cost V 2 bases and J 1 base, with 15 bases left between them. The CDR3 DNA is TGTGCCAGCTCACCATGGCCGTCCCTAGGGTCTGGGGCCAACGTCCTGACTTTC. Translation: CASSPWPSLGSGANVLTF. Complete variable domain (other parts from reference TRBV18 and TRBJ2-6): NAGVMQNPRHLVRRRGQEARLRCSPMKGHSHVYWYRQLPEEGLKFMVYLQKENIIDESGMPKERFSAEFPKEGPSILRIQQVVRGDSAAYFCASSPWPSLGSGANVLTFGAGSRLTVL.

The chain carries TRBV18 and TRBJ2-1, with D maybe TRBD2 (7 bases). The germline V gene encodes CDR1 KGHSH and CDR2 LQKENI. CDR3 length equals 16 residues. Deletions cut 6 bases from V and 0 bases from J, with 15 bases between. The CDR3 loop reads CASSPGGGDSYNEQFF. CDR3 coding DNA: TGTGCCAGCTCCCCCGGAGGGGGGGACTCCTACAATGAGCAGTTCTTC. Using reference TRBV18 and TRBJ2-1 for the parts outside the CDR3, the full variable domain is NAGVMQNPRHLVRRRGQEARLRCSPMKGHSHVYWYRQLPEEGLKFMVYLQKENIIDESGMPKERFSAEFPKEGPSILRIQQVVRGDSAAYFCASSPGGGDSYNEQFFGPGTRLTVL.